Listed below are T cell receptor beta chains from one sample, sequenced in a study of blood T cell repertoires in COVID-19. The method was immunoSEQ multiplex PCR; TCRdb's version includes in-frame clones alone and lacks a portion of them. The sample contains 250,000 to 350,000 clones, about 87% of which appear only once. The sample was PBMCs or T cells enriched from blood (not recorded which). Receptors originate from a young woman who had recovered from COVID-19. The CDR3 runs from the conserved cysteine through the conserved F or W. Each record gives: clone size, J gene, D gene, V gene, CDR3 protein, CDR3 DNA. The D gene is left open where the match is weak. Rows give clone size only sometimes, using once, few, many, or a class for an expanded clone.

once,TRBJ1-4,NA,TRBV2,CASTPDIGVEKLFF,TGTGCCAGCACCCCGGACATTGGTGTGGAAAAACTGTTTTTT
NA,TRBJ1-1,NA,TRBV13,CASSFPGEGDTEAFF,TGTGCCAGCAGCTTCCCAGGGGAGGGGGACACTGAAGCTTTCTTT
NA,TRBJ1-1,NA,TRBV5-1,CASSLVRGTEAFF,TGCGCCAGCAGCTTGGTGCGCGGCACTGAAGCTTTCTTT
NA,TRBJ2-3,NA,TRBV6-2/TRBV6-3,CASSTTIPVSTQYF,TGTGCCAGCAGTACCACTATCCCCGTCAGTACGCAGTATTTT
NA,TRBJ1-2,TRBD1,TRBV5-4,CASSLGGTGGSGGYTF,TGTGCCAGCAGCTTGGGCGGGACAGGGGGATCGGGTGGCTACACCTTC
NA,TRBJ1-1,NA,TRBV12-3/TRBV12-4,CASSSSGVTEAFF,TGTGCCAGCAGTTCGTCGGGGGTCACTGAAGCTTTCTTT
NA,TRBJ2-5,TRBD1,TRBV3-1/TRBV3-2,CASSQGTGAGTQYF,TGTGCCAGCAGCCAGGGGACAGGGGCTGGGACCCAGTACTTC
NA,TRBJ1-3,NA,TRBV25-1,CASSLSPPTESSGNTIYF,TGTGCCAGCAGTTTATCGCCGCCGACGGAGAGCTCTGGAAACACCATATATTTT
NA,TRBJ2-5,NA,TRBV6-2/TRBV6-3,CASSYRERRYGEETQYF,TGTGCCAGCAGTTACCGAGAGCGTCGATATGGAGAAGAGACCCAGTACTTC
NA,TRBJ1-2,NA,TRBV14,CASSPRQAGTEGYTF,TGTGCCAGCAGCCCCCGGCAAGCGGGGACGGAGGGCTACACCTTC
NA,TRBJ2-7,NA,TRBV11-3,CASSLEGRNEQYF,TGTGCCAGCAGCTTAGAGGGGAGGAACGAGCAGTACTTC
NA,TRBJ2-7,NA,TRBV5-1,CASSLAPGSEQYF,TGCGCCAGCAGCTTGGCCCCCGGGAGCGAGCAGTACTTC
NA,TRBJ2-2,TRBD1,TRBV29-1,CSVEDRQGFGELFF,TGCAGCGTTGAAGACCGACAGGGATTCGGGGAGCTGTTTTTT
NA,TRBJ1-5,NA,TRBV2,CASSDRIKGNQPQHF,TGTGCCAGCAGTGATAGGATTAAGGGGAATCAGCCCCAGCATTTT
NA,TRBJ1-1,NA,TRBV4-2,CASSQGKGGGDTEAFF,TGTGCCAGCAGCCAAGGAAAGGGTGGAGGGGACACTGAAGCTTTCTTT
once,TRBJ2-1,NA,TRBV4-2,CASVGETYNEQFF,TGTGCCAGCGTCGGGGAAACCTACAATGAGCAGTTCTTC
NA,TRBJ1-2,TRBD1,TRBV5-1,CASSSGQNVGYTF,TGCGCCAGCAGCTCGGGACAGAATGTTGGCTACACCTTC
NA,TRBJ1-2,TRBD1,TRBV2,CASSEATGASYGYTF,TGTGCCAGCAGTGAAGCCACAGGGGCCTCCTATGGCTACACCTTC
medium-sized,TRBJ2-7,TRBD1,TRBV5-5,CASSFRTGSSYEQYF,TGTGCCAGCAGCTTCCGGACAGGGAGCTCCTACGAGCAGTACTTC
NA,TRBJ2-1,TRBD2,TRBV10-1,CASSARPGTSGGAYNEQFF,TGCGCCAGCAGTGCCCGGCCTGGGACTAGCGGGGGGGCCTACAATGAGCAGTTCTTC